Included here is one TCR beta chain sequence, with context. The antigen is unknown. This record comes from a study of beta chain features in type 1 diabetes. V shed 7 bases and J shed 8 bases, with 18 bases lying between them. The CDR3 contains 14 residues. Germline values: CDR1 SGHDN, CDR2 FVKESK. Reverse transcription of all isolated RNA meant that expressed TCRB transcripts were sequenced. Sequenced by immunoSEQ multiplex PCR; TCRdb stores in-frame clones only, minus some. The data show tens of thousands of clones, with roughly a third seen just once and 0.35% to 0.45% held by the top ten. Heparinised blood was drawn once per donor, averaging around 120 mL. Via CD45RO/CCR7/CD25/CD127/CD95/CD27, cells of the CD4+ naive, central memory, regulatory and stem cell-like memory subsets were sorted. Whole-study results and caveats: TCRB CDR3 length was moderately but significantly reduced in all four CD4+ subsets of Type 1 diabetes patients. Across patients, naive, central memory and Treg TCRB repertoires exhibited apparently greater similarity than was observed across healthy donors.

This clonotype originated in a woman aged 18-29 years in good health. This chain uses TRBV14 with TRBJ2-1, with a weak D call TRBD2 (5 bases). Sequencing was performed on stem cell memory CD4+ T cells from blood. The CDR3 region has the DNA TGTGCCAGCACCCCGAGGGTCACGGGCGATGAGCAGTTCTTC. This translates into CASTPRVTGDEQFF.